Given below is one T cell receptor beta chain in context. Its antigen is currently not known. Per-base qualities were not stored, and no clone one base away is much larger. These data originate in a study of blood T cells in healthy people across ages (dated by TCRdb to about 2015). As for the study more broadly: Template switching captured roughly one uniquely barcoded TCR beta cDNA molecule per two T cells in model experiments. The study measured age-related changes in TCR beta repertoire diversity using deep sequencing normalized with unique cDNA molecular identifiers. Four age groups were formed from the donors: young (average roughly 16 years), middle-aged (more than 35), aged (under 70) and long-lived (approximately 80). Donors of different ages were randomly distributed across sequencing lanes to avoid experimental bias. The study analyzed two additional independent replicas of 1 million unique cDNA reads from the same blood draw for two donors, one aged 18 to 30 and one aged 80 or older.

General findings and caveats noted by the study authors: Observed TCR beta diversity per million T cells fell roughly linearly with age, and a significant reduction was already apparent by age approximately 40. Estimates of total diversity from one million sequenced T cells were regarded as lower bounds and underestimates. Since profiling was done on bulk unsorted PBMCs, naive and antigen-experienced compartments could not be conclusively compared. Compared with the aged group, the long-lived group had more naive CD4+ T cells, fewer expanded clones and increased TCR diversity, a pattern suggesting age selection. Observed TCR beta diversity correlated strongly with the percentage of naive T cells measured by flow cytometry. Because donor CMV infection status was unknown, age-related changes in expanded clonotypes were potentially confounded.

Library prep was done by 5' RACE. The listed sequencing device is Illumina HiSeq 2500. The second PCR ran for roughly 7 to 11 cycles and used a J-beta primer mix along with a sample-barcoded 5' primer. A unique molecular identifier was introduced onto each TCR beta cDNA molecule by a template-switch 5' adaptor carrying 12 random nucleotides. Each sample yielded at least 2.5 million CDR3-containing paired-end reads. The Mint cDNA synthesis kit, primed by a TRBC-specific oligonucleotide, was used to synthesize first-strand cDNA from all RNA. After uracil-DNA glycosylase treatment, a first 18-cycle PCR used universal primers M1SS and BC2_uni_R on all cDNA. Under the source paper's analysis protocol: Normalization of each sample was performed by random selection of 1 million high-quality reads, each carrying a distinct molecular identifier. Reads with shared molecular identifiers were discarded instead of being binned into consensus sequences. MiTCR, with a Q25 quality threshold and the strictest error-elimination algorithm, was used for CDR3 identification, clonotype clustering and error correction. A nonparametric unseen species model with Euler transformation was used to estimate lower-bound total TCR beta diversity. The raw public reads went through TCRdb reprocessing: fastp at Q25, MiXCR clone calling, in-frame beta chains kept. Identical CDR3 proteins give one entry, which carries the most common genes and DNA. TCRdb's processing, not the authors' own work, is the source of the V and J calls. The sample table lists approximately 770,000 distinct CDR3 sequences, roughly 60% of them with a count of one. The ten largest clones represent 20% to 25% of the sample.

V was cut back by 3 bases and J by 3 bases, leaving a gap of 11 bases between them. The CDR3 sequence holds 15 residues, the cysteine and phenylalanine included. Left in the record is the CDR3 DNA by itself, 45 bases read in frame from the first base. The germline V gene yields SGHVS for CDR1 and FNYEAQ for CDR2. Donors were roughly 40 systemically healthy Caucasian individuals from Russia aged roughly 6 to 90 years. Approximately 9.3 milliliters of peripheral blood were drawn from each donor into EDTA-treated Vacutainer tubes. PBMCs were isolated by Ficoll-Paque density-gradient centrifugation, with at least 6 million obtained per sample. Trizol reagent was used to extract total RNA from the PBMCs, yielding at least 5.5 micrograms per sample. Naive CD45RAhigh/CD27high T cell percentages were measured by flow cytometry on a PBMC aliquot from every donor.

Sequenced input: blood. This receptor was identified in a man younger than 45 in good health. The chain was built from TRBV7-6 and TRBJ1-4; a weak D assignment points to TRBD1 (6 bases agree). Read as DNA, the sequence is TGTGCCAGCAGCTTTGGACAGTTCCCTAATGAAAAACTGTTTTTT. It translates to CASSFGQFPNEKLFF.